One and the same sample provided the 6 T cell receptor beta chains below, sequenced in a study of blood T cell repertoires in COVID-19. Assay used: immunoSEQ multiplex PCR; TCRdb lists only in-frame clones, some missing. Counted here are tens of thousands of clones, 60% to 85% occurring once; the ten biggest clones make up approximately 18%. The source material was peripheral blood. The receptor source for this set is a young man with COVID-19, enrolled during active disease.

The chain recombines TRBV6-5 with TRBJ2-3, with a possible D match to TRBD2 (7 bases). The CDR3 runs to 15 residues. Germline V gene sequence: CDR1 MNHEY, CDR2 SVGAGI. V lost 6 bases and J lost 0, with 13 bases in between. The CDR3 loop is CASRRGEGSTDTQYF. CDR3 nucleotide sequence: TGTGCCAGCAGGAGGGGGGAGGGGAGCACAGATACGCAGTATTTT.

This clone was counted only a few times. The chain is built from TRBV3-1 (or the pseudogene TRBV3-2) and TRBJ2-7; D ambiguous. CDR1 and CDR2 (germline): LGHDT, YNNKEL (reference sequence). V lost 7 bases and J 6 bases, leaving 10 bases between the germline ends. CDR3 size: 11 residues. The CDR3 loop reads CASILSSEQYF. The CDR3, as DNA: TGTGCCAGCATCCTATCTAGCGAGCAGTACTTC.

There are a few counts of this clone. J is TRBJ1-1 and V is TRBV6-5, with a weak D call TRBD1 (5 bases). V was cut by 4 bases and J by 4 bases, with 7 bases left in between. Germline V gene data show CDR1 as MNHEY and CDR2 as SVGAGI. CDR3 length: 12 residues. The CDR3 is CASSSGGTEAFF. CDR3 bases: TGTGCCAGCAGTTCCGGGGGCACTGAAGCTTTCTTT.

This chain joins TRBV20-1 and TRBJ2-7; D is perhaps TRBD2 (6 bases). CDR1 is DFQATT and CDR2 is SNEGSKA in the germline V gene (reference sequence). Deletions cut 3 bases from V and 10 bases from J, with 13 bases between. The CDR3 spans 11 residues. The CDR3 protein is CSASGGSPQYF. The CDR3 DNA follows: TGCAGTGCTAGCGGGGGTAGCCCCCAGTACTTC.

CDR3 region: CASSEGAGQGNQPQHF. Here the CDR3 DNA reads TGTGCCAGCAGTGAAGGGGCGGGACAGGGCAATCAGCCCCAGCATTTT. The chain recombines TRBV6-1 with TRBJ1-5; 8 positions agree with TRBD1. J was trimmed by 2 bases and V by 1 base; bases with no gene match: 4. The germline V gene has CDR1 MNHNS and CDR2 SASEGT. This CDR3 is 16 amino acids long.

The CDR3 DNA sequence: TGTGCCATCAGTGAGTCAGGGACTAGCGGGGTGAATTCCTACGAGCAGTACTTC. Its translation is CAISESGTSGVNSYEQYF. The rearrangement uses TRBV10-3 and TRBJ2-7; 13 bases are shared with TRBD2. From germline, CDR1 is ENHRY and CDR2 SYGVKD. The J segment lost 1 base and the V segment lost 0 bases, leaving 6 bases of the junction unmatched. The CDR3 runs to 18 residues.